What follows is one TCR beta chain and its context. Its specificity is unknown. J was trimmed by 5 bases and V by 4 bases; bases with no gene match: 7. The CDR3 contains 14 residues. The germline V gene encodes CDR1 MDHEN and CDR2 SYDVKM. Everyone who donated was a healthy bone marrow donor. Sampled while nominally healthy, donors likely had unrecorded immune exposures. This specimen comes from a study of cytomegalovirus exposure and HLA in healthy donors. Overall study: In a previous analysis, 95 million to 130 million unique TCR beta sequences were found from about 179 million T cells.

This PCR relied on a set of 60 Vbeta primers and 13 Jbeta primers. TCRdb keeps only in-frame clones here, not all; method: immunoSEQ multiplex PCR. The profile shows around 94,000 clones, 78% of them singletons. Study-wide results and caveats: Other equally common chains were less clonally expanded than HLA-associated TCR beta chains, a later analysis showed.

The sequence derives from a male donor in good health and CMV-seropositive. The chain employs TRBV28 and TRBJ2-7; 8 positions agree with TRBD1. The sample comprised PBMCs. CDR3 protein: CASSSGGSGHEQYF. The DNA of the CDR3 is TGTGCCAGCAGTTCAGGGGGCTCCGGACACGAGCAGTACTTC.